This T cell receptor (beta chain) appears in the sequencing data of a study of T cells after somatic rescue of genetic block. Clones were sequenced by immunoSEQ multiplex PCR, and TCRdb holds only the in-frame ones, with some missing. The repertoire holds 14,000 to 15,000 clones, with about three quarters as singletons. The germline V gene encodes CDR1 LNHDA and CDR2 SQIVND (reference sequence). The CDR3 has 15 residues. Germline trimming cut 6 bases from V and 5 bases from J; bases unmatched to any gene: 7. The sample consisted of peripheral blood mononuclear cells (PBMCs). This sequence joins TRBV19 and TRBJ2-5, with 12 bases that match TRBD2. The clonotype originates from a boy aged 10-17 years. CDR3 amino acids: CASRASGRAGETQYF. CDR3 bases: TGTGCCAGTAGGGCTAGCGGGAGGGCCGGGGAGACCCAGTACTTC.